This T cell receptor (beta chain) comes out of a study of T cell responses to AZD1222 COVID-19 vaccine. Using immunoSEQ multiplex PCR, the repertoire was profiled, and TCRdb retains in-frame clones only, with some absent. The sample gives under 85,000 clones, over 75% of which show up once; approximately 5.4% is in the top ten. Whole-study findings and limits: Only a handful of people who got AZD1222 tested seropositive at baseline. Once two AZD1222 doses were given, Spike-specific TCR breadth and depth went up. Unmutated variant regions are reportedly targeted by nearly half of spike-specific TCRs. Spike-spanning, vaccine-associated CD4 TCRs were dominant at 160-218 and 743-854.

The V end lost 10 bases, the J end lost 7 bases, and 17 bases lay between the germline ends. The germline V gene has CDR1 ENHRY and CDR2 SYGVKD. The CDR3 sequence is 14 residues long. As concerns this clone: No antigen is known for it.

V usage is TRBV10-3 and J usage is TRBJ1-6; weak D call: TRBD1 (5 bases). This material consisted of peripheral blood, taken on day 0 of MenACWY control vaccination. The clonotype originates from an adult in good health. Here the CDR3 reads CATTFQGINSPLHF. CDR3 nucleotides: TGTGCCACCACTTTTCAGGGAATAAATTCACCCCTCCACTTT.